Shown below are 14 T cell receptor delta chains from a single sample sequenced in a study of gamma-delta T cells after stem cell transplantation. TCRdb fed the RT-PCR reads to CATT. The table records about 2,800 delta-chain clones, under 4.5% of them present only once. Sequenced material: gamma-delta T cells. All receptors derive from a human donor. It is not recorded whose cells these are; they may come from a transplant donor.

Details on this clone: The protein recorded in TCRdb matches a much larger clone and deviates from this DNA's translation at residue 8, suggesting a read error; the protein here is obtained by translating the DNA. Different DNA sequences within this sample yield the same CDR3. The chain recombines TRDV2 with TRDJ3, with 8 bases that match TRDD3. There are 18 residues in the CDR3. V was pared by 1 base and J by 1 base, with 5 bases of the junction left unmatched. Per germline, CDR1 GEAIGNYY and CDR2 EKD. The CDR3 region has the DNA TGTGCCTGTGACACTGGGGGATCCCGGTCCTGGGACACCCGACAGATGTTTTTC. Amino acids: CACDTGGSRSWDTRQMFF.

Concerning this clone: The translation of this DNA and the TCRdb protein of a much larger clone differ at residue 3, probably owing to a read error; the protein shown here is translated from the DNA. This rearrangement joins TRDV2 to TRDJ1; 7 bases line up with TRDD3. This CDR3 has 15 amino acids. Germline CDR1 GEAIGNYY, CDR2 EKD. The CDR3 reads CARDTLGARGDKLIF. The CDR3 DNA is TGTGCCCGTGACACCCTGGGGGCCCGGGGCGATAAACTCATCTTT.

This clone is medium-sized (0.01 to 0.1%) by share. A much larger clone is a single base away; this may be a read error. This sequence joins TRDV2 and TRDJ1, with D hard to call. This CDR3 is built from 14 residues. Looked up from germline, CDR1 is GEAIGNYY and CDR2 is EKD. The V gene lost 0 bases and the J gene lost 1 base, with 8 bases spanning the gap. The chain's CDR3 is CACDTVTTTDKLIF. CDR3 nucleotides: TGTGCCTGTGACACCGTTACGACCACCGATAAACTCATCTTT.

Turning to this clone: Translating this DNA gives a protein that differs at residue 11 from the TCRdb one, which belongs to a much larger clone; a read error is likely, and the protein shown is this translation. The chain's CDR3 is CACDPVGAASEDKLIF. DNA of the CDR3: TGTGCCTGTGACCCGGTGGGGGCCGCTTCAGAAGATAAACTCATCTTT. The chain recombines TRDV2 with TRDJ1; possibly TRDD3 for D (6 bases). With 3 bases removed from V and 5 bases from J, the gap between germline ends came to 21 bases. Germline-derived CDR1 and CDR2 are GEAIGNYY and EKD. The CDR3 is made up of 16 amino acids.

Comments on this clone: With a much larger clone just one base away, this may be a read error. The chain combines TRDV2 with TRDJ1; 12 bases fit TRDD3. The CDR3 runs 22 residues. Germline V gene data show CDR1 as GEAIGNYY and CDR2 as EKD. CDR3 loop: CAYDTVLGDTGKRSLNTDKLIF. CDR3 in DNA: TGTGCCTATGACACAGTTCTGGGGGATACGGGCAAGAGGAGTTTGAACACCGATAAACTCATCTTT.

This clone was detected only a few times. At one boundary the junction diverges from the germline segment, which might be a read error. The rearrangement joins TRDV2 to TRDJ3; tentatively, D is TRDD3 (6 bases). Germline lookup yields CDR1 GEAIGNYY and CDR2 EKD. CDR3 length: 22 residues. The CDR3 DNA sequence: TGTGCCTGTGACGCTGCTGGGGACCCCATGAGTAAAAGCTCCTGGGGCACCCGACAGATGTTTTTC. Translated, it gives CACDAAGDPMSKSSWGTRQMFF.

As concerns this clone: TCRdb assigns this DNA the protein of a much larger clone, which departs from its translation at residue 15; this likely reflects a read error, and the protein shown comes from translating the DNA. This chain joins TRDV2 and TRDJ1, with 10 bases matching TRDD3. This CDR3 region has 16 residues. Germline assignment: CDR1 GEAIGNYY and CDR2 EKD. Here the CDR3 reads CACDTVLRGIRDKLTF. CDR3 in DNA: TGTGCCTGTGACACCGTACTCAGGGGGATACGCGATAAACTCACCTTT.

In this sample, this clone is medium-sized (0.01 to 0.1%). This sequence may be a read error, since a much larger clone differs from it by one base. The V and J genes are TRDV2 and TRDJ1, with TRDD3 identical over 8 bases. The CDR3 is 16 amino acids. Germline trimming cut 3 bases from V and 0 bases from J; bases unmatched to any gene: 8. CDR1 and CDR2 (germline): GEAIGNYY, EKD. The CDR3 DNA sequence: TGTGCCTGTGACCGACTGGGGGCACTGAACACCGATAAACTCATCTTT. Its protein product is CACDRLGALNTDKLIF.

In its sample, this clone ranks as medium-sized. The gene calls are TRDV2 and TRDJ1, with 7 positions matching TRDD3. The germline V gene encodes CDR1 GEAIGNYY and CDR2 EKD. Trimming removed 3 bases from V and 0 bases from J; junction bases left unmatched: 6. The length of the CDR3 is 15 residues. DNA of the CDR3: TGTGCCTGTGACCCTCTGGGGGGATACACCGATAAACTCATCTTT. As protein: CACDPLGGYTDKLIF.

Only a few counts were recorded for this clone. The protein that TCRdb holds for this DNA derives from a much larger clone and differs from the translated DNA at residue 7, which likely indicates a read error; the protein shown here is translated from the DNA. The chain joins TRDV2 to TRDJ3; 11 positions match TRDD3. Germline V gene sequence: CDR1 GEAIGNYY, CDR2 EKD. The length of the CDR3 is 19 residues. The V segment lost 0 bases and the J segment 7 bases; nucleotides outside the gene matches: 10. The CDR3 nucleotides read TGTGCCTGTGACACCGGGCGGTGGGGGATACGCAGAGACACCCGACAGATGTTTTTC. It is translated as CACDTGRWGIRRDTRQMFF.

This clone turned up a few times. A far larger clone lies a single base away; this is likely a read error. J is TRDJ1 and V is TRDV2; TRDD3 might be the D (5 bases). The CDR3 has 17 residues. The V end lost 0 bases, the J end lost 0 bases, and 16 bases lay between the germline ends. Germline loops: CDR1 GEAIGNYY, CDR2 EKD. CDR3 residues: CACDTVGRYQYTDKLIF. The CDR3 region has the DNA TGTGCCTGTGACACCGTTGGGAGATACCAGTACACCGATAAACTCATCTTT.

As regards this clone: Translating this DNA gives a protein that differs at residue 4 from the TCRdb one, which belongs to a much larger clone; a read error is likely, and the protein shown is this translation. V gene TRDV2 combines with J gene TRDJ1; 10 positions match TRDD3. The germline gives CDR1 GEAIGNYY, CDR2 EKD. The CDR3 is 16 amino acids. The CDR3 coding sequence is TGTGCCTGTGGCACCTTGACTGGGGGATACACCGATAAACTCATCTTT. Residues: CACGTLTGGYTDKLIF.

This clone was recorded a few times. The likely explanation is a read error, given a far larger clone one base away. Different DNA sequences within this sample yield the same CDR3. The rearrangement joins TRDV2 to TRDJ1; 12 bases line up with TRDD3. Germline-derived CDR1 and CDR2 are GEAIGNYY and EKD. The CDR3 contains 16 residues. The CDR3 reads CACDELTGGYSDKLIF. CDR3 DNA sequence: TGTGCCTGTGACGAACTTACTGGGGGATACTCCGACAAACTCATCTTT.

With respect to this clone: Only one base separates this from a far larger clonotype, so it likely reflects a read error. Other DNA sequences in the same sample also yield this CDR3. The J gene is TRDJ1, the V gene TRDV2; 11 nucleotides line up with TRDD3. The CDR3 covers 18 residues. Trimming cost V 0 bases and J 2 bases; bases outside gene matches: 10. Germline values: CDR1 GEAIGNYY, CDR2 EKD. The CDR3 reads CACDTLGDTVSGTDKLIF. For the CDR3, the DNA is TGTGCCTGTGACACCCTGGGGGATACAGTGAGTGGGACCGATAAACTCATCTTT.